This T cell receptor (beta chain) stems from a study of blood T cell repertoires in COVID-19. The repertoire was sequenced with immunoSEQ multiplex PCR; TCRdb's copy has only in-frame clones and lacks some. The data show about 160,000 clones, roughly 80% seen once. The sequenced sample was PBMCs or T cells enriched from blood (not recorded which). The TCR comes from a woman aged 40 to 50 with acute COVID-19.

CDR3 nucleotide sequence: TGTGCCAGCTCACCCGGGACTAGCGGGAGTGGATCCGGGGAGCTGTTTTTT. Translated, it gives CASSPGTSGSGSGELFF. This rearrangement joins TRBV18 to TRBJ2-2, with 14 bases identical to TRBD2. The CDR3 consists of 17 residues. The V and J ends lost 3 bases and 6 bases, in that order; junction bases with no gene match: 6. Germline V gene data show CDR1 as KGHSH and CDR2 as LQKENI.